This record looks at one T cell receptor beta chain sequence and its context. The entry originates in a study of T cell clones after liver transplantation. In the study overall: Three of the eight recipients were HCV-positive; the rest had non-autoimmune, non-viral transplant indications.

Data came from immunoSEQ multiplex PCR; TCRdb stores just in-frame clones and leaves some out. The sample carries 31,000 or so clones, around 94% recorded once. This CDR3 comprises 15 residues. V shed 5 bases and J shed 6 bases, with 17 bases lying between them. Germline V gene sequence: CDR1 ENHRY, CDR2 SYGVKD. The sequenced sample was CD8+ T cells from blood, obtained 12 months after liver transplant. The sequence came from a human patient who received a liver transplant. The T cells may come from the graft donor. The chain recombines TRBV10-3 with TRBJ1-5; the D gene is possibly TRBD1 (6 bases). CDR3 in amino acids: CAISTGGGIGQPQHF. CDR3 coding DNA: TGTGCCATCAGTACGGGAGGGGGAATCGGTCAGCCCCAGCATTTT.